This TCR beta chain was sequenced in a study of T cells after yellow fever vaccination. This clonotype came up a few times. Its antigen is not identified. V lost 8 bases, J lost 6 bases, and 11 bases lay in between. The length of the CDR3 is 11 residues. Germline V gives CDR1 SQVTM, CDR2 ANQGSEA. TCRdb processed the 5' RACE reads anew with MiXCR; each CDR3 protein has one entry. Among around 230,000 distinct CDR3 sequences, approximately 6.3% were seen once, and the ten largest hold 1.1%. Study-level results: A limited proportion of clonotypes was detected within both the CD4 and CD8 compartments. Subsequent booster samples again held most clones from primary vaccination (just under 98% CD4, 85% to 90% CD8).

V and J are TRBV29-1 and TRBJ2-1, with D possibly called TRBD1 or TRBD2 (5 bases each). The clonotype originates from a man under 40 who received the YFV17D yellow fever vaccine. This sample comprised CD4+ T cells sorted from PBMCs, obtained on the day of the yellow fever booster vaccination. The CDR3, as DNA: TGCAGCATTGGGGACGTCAATGAGCAGTTCTTC. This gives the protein CSIGDVNEQFF.